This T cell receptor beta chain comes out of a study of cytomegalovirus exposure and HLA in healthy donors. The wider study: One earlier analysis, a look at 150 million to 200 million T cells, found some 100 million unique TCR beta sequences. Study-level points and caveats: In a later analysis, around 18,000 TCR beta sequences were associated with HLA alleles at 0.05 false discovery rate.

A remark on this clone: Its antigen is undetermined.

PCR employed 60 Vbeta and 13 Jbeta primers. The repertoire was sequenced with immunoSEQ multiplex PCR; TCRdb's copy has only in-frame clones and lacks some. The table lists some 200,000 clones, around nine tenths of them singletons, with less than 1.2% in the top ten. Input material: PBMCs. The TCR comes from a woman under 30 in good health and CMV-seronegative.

The CDR3 region has the DNA TGTGCCAGCAGCTTAGTCGGGAGGGACACAGATACGCAGTATTTT. Translation: CASSLVGRDTDTQYF. The chain employs TRBV7-7 and TRBJ2-3, with 8 bases that match TRBD2. The CDR3 totals 15 residues. Germline CDR1 and CDR2: SSHAT and FNYEAQ (reference sequence). With 1 base clipped from V and 2 bases from J, the junction kept 2 bases outside the gene matches.